Presented here are 21 T cell receptor beta chains from one specimen sequenced in a study of beta chain features in type 1 diabetes. The study's findings and limits: Type 1 diabetes patients had TCRB CDR3s that were shorter (moderately but significantly so) in all four CD4+ subsets.

The antigens for these receptors are not known. Expressed TCRB transcripts were sequenced because the isolated RNA had all been reverse transcribed beforehand. The protocol was immunoSEQ multiplex PCR, while the TCRdb copy is restricted to in-frame clones and leaves out a portion. The top ten clones hold approximately 0.85% of a sample with 150,000 to 200,000 clones, 7.8% of them seen once. Material for sequencing was central memory CD4+ T cells from blood. These receptors originate from a woman between 40 and 50 years old with type 1 diabetes.

This clone was recorded at least ten times. Other nucleotide sequences in the sample specify the same CDR3. The gene calls are TRBV10-3 and TRBJ1-5; no clear D gene. CDR1 ENHRY and CDR2 SYGVKD come from the germline V gene. There are 14 residues in the CDR3. V was pared by 0 bases and J by 3 bases, with 6 bases between. CDR3 sequence: CAISESGYNQPQHF. The CDR3, as DNA: TGTGCCATCAGTGAGTCCGGGTACAATCAGCCCCAGCATTTT.

This clone was seen a few times. This sequence joins TRBV29-1 and TRBJ1-4, with D unresolved. The CDR3 has 13 residues. Per germline, CDR1 SQVTM and CDR2 ANQGSEA. Trimming shortened V by 3 bases and J by 5 bases, and 10 bases separated the two germline ends. The CDR3, as DNA: TGCAGCGTTGACGTAACGGGAAATGAAAAACTGTTTTTT. Encoded protein: CSVDVTGNEKLFF.

In this sample, this clone turned up a few times. The V gene is TRBV6-1, the J gene TRBJ2-7; 8 nucleotides match TRBD1. Germline-derived CDR1 and CDR2 are MNHNS and SASEGT. The CDR3 is made up of 14 amino acids. V was pared by 6 bases and J by 2 bases, with 6 bases of the junction left unmatched. The CDR3 DNA sequence: TGTGCCAGCAGCCTAGGGGGACAGGCCTACGAGCAGTACTTC. The encoded protein is CASSLGGQAYEQYF.

The V and J genes are TRBV19 and TRBJ2-1; 12 bases align to TRBD2. The CDR3 is 16 residues long. Looked up from germline, CDR1 is LNHDA and CDR2 is SQIVND (reference sequence). V trimming: 4 bases; J trimming: 8 bases; junction bases outside the gene matches: 9. The CDR3: CASSRTLAGGRHEQFF. As DNA, the CDR3 is TGTGCCAGTAGTAGAACACTAGCGGGAGGACGTCATGAGCAGTTCTTC.

There are a few counts of this clone. CDR3 sequence: CASSLRVSNYGYTF. As DNA, the CDR3 is TGTGCCAGCAGTCTCAGGGTTTCCAACTATGGCTACACCTTC. The rearrangement links TRBV27 to TRBJ1-2; possible D gene TRBD1, 5 bases. The CDR3 has 14 amino acids. Germline CDR1 and CDR2: MNHEY and SMNVEV (reference sequence). V shed 5 bases and J shed 2 bases, with 12 bases lying between them.

This clone appeared a few times. The V call is TRBV6-6, the J call TRBJ1-2, with 7 nucleotides matching TRBD1. The V segment lost 6 bases and the J segment 3 bases; nucleotides outside the gene matches: 7. Germline V gene sequence: CDR1 MNHNY, CDR2 SVGAGI (reference sequence). This CDR3 spans 14 amino acids. Here the CDR3 DNA reads TGTGCCAGCAGCCTACCCCAGGGGGACTATGGCTACACCTTC. This gives the protein CASSLPQGDYGYTF.

On this clone: This specimen includes other DNA sequences encoding the same CDR3. This chain links TRBV27 with TRBJ1-5; 7 bases are shared with TRBD1. The CDR3 length is 14 residues. Trimming removed 6 bases from V and 6 bases from J; junction bases left unmatched: 8. Germline CDR1 is MNHEY and CDR2 is SMNVEV (reference sequence). The CDR3 spells CASSDREVGQPQHF. In DNA form, the CDR3 reads TGTGCCAGCAGCGACAGGGAGGTAGGTCAGCCCCAGCATTTT.

This clone was detected only a few times. The chain is built from TRBV19 and TRBJ1-5; D might be TRBD1 (5 bases). Trimming left V 4 bases short and J 2 bases short, with 12 bases between. There are 15 residues in the CDR3. Germline CDR1 LNHDA, CDR2 SQIVND (reference sequence). This chain's CDR3 is CASSTQESGNQPQHF. In DNA, the CDR3 is TGTGCCAGTAGTACACAGGAGTCGGGCAATCAGCCCCAGCATTTT.

The chain is built from TRBV2 and TRBJ2-7; D is possibly TRBD2 (6 bases). Germline CDR1 SNHLY, CDR2 FYNNEI. Trimming left V 5 bases short and J 4 bases short, with 18 bases between. CDR3 length: 15 amino acids. The CDR3 spells CASSRDSAVRYEQYF. The DNA of the CDR3 is TGTGCCAGCAGTCGGGACTCCGCAGTCAGGTACGAGCAGTACTTC. Based on the CDR3 plus reference TRBV2 and TRBJ2-7, the full variable domain is EPEVTQTPSHQVTQMGQEVILRCVPISNHLYFYWYRQILGQKVEFLVSFYNNEISEKSEIFDDQFSVERPDGSNFTLKIRSTKLEDSAMYFCASSRDSAVRYEQYFGPGTRLTVT.

V usage is TRBV19 and J usage is TRBJ2-2; D uncertain. Germline-derived CDR1 and CDR2 are LNHDA and SQIVND (reference sequence). V was clipped by 2 bases and J by 6 bases, with 7 bases between them. The CDR3 runs 13 residues. The CDR3 coding sequence is TGTGCCAGTAGTATATCTACGGCCGGGGAGCTGTTTTTT. Amino acid sequence: CASSISTAGELFF.

This clone was recorded a few times. The CDR3 DNA follows: TGTGCCTGGAGTGTACTTGGGAGTCCAGCTAACTATGGCTACACCTTC. It translates to CAWSVLGSPANYGYTF. The V and J genes are TRBV30 and TRBJ1-2; D unresolved. V was cut by 0 bases and J by 0 bases, with 14 bases left in between. Germline V gene data show CDR1 as GTSNPN and CDR2 as SVGIG (reference sequence). The CDR3 consists of 16 residues.

This clone was detected only a few times. The CDR3 nucleotides are TGTGCCAGTAGTATTGGGGGCTCTTCTTTCGATGAGCAGTTCTTC. This encodes CASSIGGSSFDEQFF. The chain is built from TRBV19 and TRBJ2-1; TRBD1 might be the D (6 bases). CDR3 length: 15 residues. CDR1 is LNHDA, CDR2 SQIVND, per germline (reference sequence). Deletions cut 3 bases from V and 8 bases from J, with 17 bases between.

This clone was counted a few times. The chain combines TRBV9 with TRBJ2-7; TRBD1 matches at 9 bases. CDR1 SGDLS and CDR2 YYNGEE come from the germline V gene. The CDR3 runs to 15 residues. Trimming removed 4 bases from V and 3 bases from J; junction bases left unmatched: 8. The CDR3 nucleotides read TGTGCCAGCAGCTACTCGGGACAGGGAGGCTACGAGCAGTACTTC. As protein: CASSYSGQGGYEQYF.

This chain joins TRBV25-1 and TRBJ2-2; weak D call: TRBD2 (6 bases). CDR3 length: 11 amino acids. Germline-derived CDR1 and CDR2 are MGHDK and SYGVNS. Trimming stripped 8 bases from V and 7 bases from J, with 8 bases between. The CDR3 is CASLGSGELFF. Written as DNA, the CDR3 is TGTGCCAGCCTCGGGAGCGGGGAGCTGTTTTTT.

There are a few counts of this clone. The J gene is TRBJ1-1, the V gene TRBV7-9, with a possible D match to TRBD1 (5 bases). The germline V gene encodes CDR1 SEHNR and CDR2 FQNEAQ (reference sequence). The CDR3 sequence is 13 residues long. The V end lost 5 bases, the J end lost 5 bases, and 12 bases lay between the germline ends. In nucleotides, the CDR3 is TGTGCCAGCAGCCGGAGCAGGGAAACTGAAGCTTTCTTT. Translation: CASSRSRETEAFF. The full variable domain, rest sourced from reference TRBV7-9 and TRBJ1-1, is DTGVSQNPRHKITKRGQNVTFRCDPISEHNRLYWYRQTLGQGPEFLTYFQNEAQLEKSRLLSDRFSAERPKGSFSTLEIQRTEQGDSAMYLCASSRSRETEAFFGQGTRLTVV.

V and J are TRBV27 and TRBJ1-4; D may be TRBD1 (5 bases). Germline V gene sequence: CDR1 MNHEY, CDR2 SMNVEV (reference sequence). This CDR3 has 15 amino acids. V shed 3 bases and J shed 7 bases, with 15 bases lying between them. The CDR3 coding sequence is TGTGCCAGCAGTTTCCGGGACCCGCGGGGTGAAAAACTGTTTTTT. It specifies CASSFRDPRGEKLFF. Based on the CDR3 plus reference TRBV27 and TRBJ1-4, the full variable domain is EAQVTQNPRYLITVTGKKLTVTCSQNMNHEYMSWYRQDPGLGLRQIYYSMNVEVTDKGDVPEGYKVSRKEKRNFPLILESPSPNQTSLYFCASSFRDPRGEKLFFGSGTQLSVL.

This clone was detected only a few times. The junction does not match germline at one end; this may be a read error. The J gene is TRBJ2-4, the V gene TRBV29-1; 9 bases align to TRBD2. Germline V lookup: CDR1 SQVTM, CDR2 ANQGSEA. The CDR3 covers 18 residues. The CDR3 here is CGVVTVLAGILAKNIQYF. Here the CDR3 DNA reads TGCGGCGTTGTTACTGTACTAGCGGGCATTCTAGCCAAAAACATTCAGTACTTC.

The chain combines TRBV6-5 with TRBJ2-3; a possible D gene is TRBD1 (5 bases). Germline V gene sequence: CDR1 MNHEY, CDR2 SVGAGI. V was trimmed by 7 bases and J by 0 bases, leaving 11 bases between them. The length of the CDR3 is 14 residues. This CDR3 reads CASKEQESTDTQYF. The CDR3, as DNA: TGTGCCAGCAAGGAACAGGAGAGCACAGATACGCAGTATTTT.

This chain connects TRBV7-2 to TRBJ2-7; 7 nucleotides agree with TRBD2. Germline CDR1 is SGHTA and CDR2 is FQGNSA. CDR3 length: 19 amino acids. The V and J ends lost 1 base and 3 bases, in that order; junction bases with no gene match: 18. For the CDR3, the DNA is TGTGCCAGCAGCTTAGAGGCTGGGCGGGGACGGGGGGTCGACTACGAGCAGTACTTC. This codes for CASSLEAGRGRGVDYEQYF. Using reference TRBV7-2 and TRBJ2-7 for the parts outside the CDR3, the full variable domain is GAGVSQSPSNKVTEKGKDVELRCDPISGHTALYWYRQSLGQGLEFLIYFQGNSAPDKSGLPSDRFSAERTGGSVSTLTIQRTQQEDSAVYLCASSLEAGRGRGVDYEQYFGPGTRLTVT.

This clone was observed a handful of times. The chain links TRBV11-2 to TRBJ1-1, with 7 bases fitting TRBD1. V lost 2 bases and J lost 0; bases outside the gene matches: 9. The CDR3 spans 17 residues. CDR1 and CDR2 (germline): SGHAT, FQNNGV. The CDR3 is CASSLRGVDRLNTEAFF. In nucleotides, the CDR3 is TGTGCCAGCAGCTTAAGGGGGGTGGACAGGCTGAACACTGAAGCTTTCTTT. The whole variable domain, filled in from reference TRBV11-2 and TRBJ1-1, reads EAGVAQSPRYKIIEKRQSVAFWCNPISGHATLYWYQQILGQGPKLLIQFQNNGVVDDSQLPKDRFSAERLKGVDSTLKIQPAKLEDSAVYLCASSLRGVDRLNTEAFFGQGTRLTVV.

This clone was counted only a few times. The chain combines TRBV7-2 with TRBJ2-7; D is perhaps TRBD1 (5 bases). The CDR3 runs to 14 residues. The V end lost 6 bases, the J end lost 5 bases, and 17 bases lay between the germline ends. Per the germline V gene, CDR1 is SGHTA and CDR2 is FQGNSA. CDR3 nucleotides: TGTGCCAGCAGGGCAGGGAAGGGCGTAGACGAGCAGTACTTC. Residues: CASRAGKGVDEQYF.